The rows below give T cell receptor beta chains drawn from one sample of a study of immune cell composition in non-small cell lung cancer. Measured with immunoSEQ multiplex PCR; TCRdb has only the in-frame clones, and not every one. The sample has 3,000 to 3,500 clones, around 84% seen once. The material sequenced was non-adjacent lung tissue. The receptor source for this set is a human donor with non-small cell lung cancer. The donor label of this sample is uncertain. Each CDR3 is given with its conserved first and last residue. A D gene is named only where the DNA matches it firmly. Only part of the rows carry a size: once, few, many, or a class if the clone is expanded.

>-|TRBV6-1|-|TRBJ1-5
CASSELIQGIRQPQHF
TGTGCCAGCAGTGAACTCATCCAGGGAATAAGGCAGCCCCAGCATTTT
>TRBD2|TRBV4-2|-|TRBJ2-2
CASTRGGADTGELFF
TGTGCCAGCACAAGGGGAGGGGCGGACACCGGGGAGCTGTTTTTT
>TRBD2|TRBV6-1|medium-sized|TRBJ2-5
CASRGLAAQETQYF
TGTGCCAGTCGAGGGCTAGCGGCCCAAGAGACCCAGTACTTC
>-|TRBV6-4|large|TRBJ2-2
CASSEEGANTGELFF
TGTGCCAGCAGTGAGGAGGGGGCTAACACCGGGGAGCTGTTTTTT
>TRBD1|TRBV7-3|once|TRBJ2-7
CASSLFAVGTGDYEQYF
TGTGCCAGCAGCTTATTTGCTGTCGGGACAGGTGATTACGAGCAGTACTTC
>TRBD2|TRBV19|-|TRBJ2-7
CASGTSGGTGEQYF
TGTGCCAGTGGGACTAGCGGGGGAACTGGAGAGCAGTACTTC
>TRBD2|TRBV19|-|TRBJ2-2
CASSISRTSGAHTGELFF
TGTGCCAGTAGTATATCCCGAACTAGCGGGGCTCACACCGGGGAGCTGTTTTTT
>TRBD2|TRBV7-9|-|TRBJ2-2
CASSSYSGRSGGELFF
TGTGCCAGCAGCTCTTATAGCGGGAGATCAGGCGGGGAGCTGTTTTTT
>TRBD1|TRBV7-2|-|TRBJ2-3
CASSLQGAGGTQYF
TGTGCCAGCAGCTTACAGGGGGCAGGTGGTACGCAGTATTTT
>-|TRBV5-4|-|TRBJ2-1
CASSSTALDEQFF
TGTGCCAGCAGCTCGACAGCCTTAGATGAGCAGTTCTTC
>-|TRBV7-9|-|TRBJ2-5
CASKKDSQETQYF
TGTGCCAGCAAGAAGGACAGTCAAGAGACCCAGTACTTC
>-|TRBV19|-|TRBJ2-7
CASSTTQGYYEQYF
TGTGCCAGTAGTACGACACAGGGCTACTACGAGCAGTACTTC
>TRBD2|TRBV19|few|TRBJ2-7
CASSGSGTSREQYF
TGTGCCAGTAGTGGTAGCGGGACTTCAAGAGAGCAGTACTTC
>-|TRBV2|-|TRBJ2-7
CASSESASGTF
TGTGCCAGCAGTGAATCTGCGTCCGGGACTTTC
>TRBD2|TRBV13|large|TRBJ2-7
CASSSKAGAAYEQYF
TGTGCCAGCAGCTCCAAAGCGGGAGCCGCCTACGAGCAGTACTTC
>-|TRBV2|-|TRBJ2-7
CASSDSYEQYF
TGTGCCAGCAGTGATAGTTACGAGCAGTACTTC
>TRBD2|TRBV11-2|-|TRBJ2-5
CASSQSGGQETQYF
TGTGCCAGCAGCCAAAGCGGGGGACAAGAGACCCAGTACTTC
>-|TRBV7-2|-|TRBJ2-4
CASSLGGRNIQYF
TGTGCCAGCAGCTTAGGGGGGCGGAACATTCAGTACTTC
>-|TRBV28|-|TRBJ2-7
CASSLAGAQGYEQYF
TGTGCCAGCAGTTTAGCAGGGGCTCAGGGGTACGAGCAGTACTTC
>TRBD1|TRBV11-1|-|TRBJ1-1
CASSLQGVNTEAFF
TGTGCCAGCAGCTTACAGGGGGTAAACACTGAAGCTTTCTTT
>-|TRBV10-3|-|TRBJ1-1
CAISDRDTEAFF
TGTGCCATTTCAGACAGAGACACTGAAGCTTTCTTT
>TRBD1|TRBV18|-|TRBJ2-1
CASSRDRVIYNEQFF
TGTGCCAGCTCAAGGGACAGGGTAATTTACAATGAGCAGTTCTTC
>-|TRBV7-2|-|TRBJ2-7
CASSYGLTYEQYF
TGTGCCAGCAGCTATGGACTGACCTACGAGCAGTACTTC
>TRBD1|TRBV19|-|TRBJ2-3
CASSITGGTDTQYF
TGTGCCAGTAGTATAACAGGGGGCACAGATACGCAGTATTTT
>-|TRBV4-3|-|TRBJ1-2
CASSQVGTVNYGYTF
TGCGCCAGCAGCCAAGTTGGAACAGTTAACTATGGCTACACCTTC
>-|TRBV6-5|medium-sized|TRBJ1-1
CASSYSPGGDTEAFF
TGTGCCAGCAGTTACTCTCCGGGGGGGGACACTGAAGCTTTCTTT
>TRBD2|TRBV19|-|TRBJ2-3
CASSMLAGRGDTQYF
TGTGCCAGTAGTATGCTAGCGGGCCGAGGAGATACGCAGTATTTT
>-|TRBV28|-|TRBJ2-5
CASRPGLSQETQYF
TGTGCCAGCAGACCGGGACTCTCTCAAGAGACCCAGTACTTC
>-|TRBV4-2|-|TRBJ1-2
CASSQDRGGQDGYTF
TGTGCCAGCAGCCAAGACCGGGGGGGCCAGGATGGCTACACCTTC
>-|TRBV27|-|TRBJ2-2
CASNRVGGAGELFF
TGTGCCAGCAACCGGGTAGGGGGGGCCGGGGAGCTGTTTTTT
>TRBD2|TRBV9|-|TRBJ2-1
CASSSSGNGHGQFF
TGTGCCAGCAGCTCCAGCGGGAACGGCCACGGGCAGTTCTTC
>TRBD1|TRBV4-3|-|TRBJ1-2
CASSPGTEPNYGYTF
TGCGCCAGCAGCCCCGGGACAGAACCTAACTATGGCTACACCTTC
>-|TRBV6-1|-|TRBJ1-4
CASRGRDATNEKLFF
TGTGCCAGCAGGGGCAGGGATGCAACTAATGAAAAACTGTTTTTT
>TRBD2|TRBV5-6|-|TRBJ2-3
CASSGWVLAGGTDTQYF
TGTGCCAGCAGCGGGTGGGTGCTAGCGGGGGGCACAGATACGCAGTATTTT
>-|TRBV14|few|TRBJ2-1
CASSQELGGLGERQFF
TGTGCCAGCAGCCAAGAGTTAGGGGGTCTGGGGGAGAGGCAGTTCTTC
>-|TRBV10-1|-|TRBJ1-5
CASSESTRGQPQHF
TGCGCCAGCAGTGAGTCGACCAGGGGTCAGCCCCAGCATTTT
>-|TRBV10-3|-|TRBJ1-1
CAISEKTVGTEAFF
TGTGCCATCAGTGAGAAGACAGTCGGTACTGAAGCTTTCTTT
>TRBD1|TRBV4-1|once|TRBJ2-7
CASSQGTGGAEQYF
TGCGCCAGCAGCCAGGGGACAGGGGGCGCCGAGCAGTACTTC
>-|TRBV27|-|TRBJ2-3
CASSHAPGTDTQYF
TGTGCCAGCAGTCACGCACCGGGCACAGATACGCAGTATTTT